The sample holds many counts of the clone carrying this TCR beta chain. The time point: newly diagnosed GD, antithyroid drugs for less than 3 months. PBMCs were the source of the RNA used for TCR sequencing. Roughly 10-milliliter peripheral blood samples went into EDTA tubes. Assembly of TCR beta libraries relied on iRepertoire HTBI primers together with Arm-PCR of CDR3 regions. MiXCR, applied by TCRdb to the multiplex PCR reads, yields one record per CDR3 protein. The sample lists some 230,000 distinct CDR3 sequences, 15% to 20% occurring once. This entry comes from a study of regulatory T cells in long-lasting Graves disease. The CDR3 sequence is 16 residues long. The V end was cut by 5 bases, the J end by 7 bases, with 23 bases between. Germline assignment: CDR1 PRHDT and CDR2 FYEKMQ (reference sequence).

The receptor was isolated from a female donor with Graves disease. Specimen: peripheral blood mononuclear cells (PBMCs), collected at new diagnosis, from a patient treated with antithyroid drugs. The chain combines TRBV13 with TRBJ2-5, with TRBD1 as a possible D gene (5 bases). CDR3: CASSAPPVGPKVTQYF. CDR3 bases: TGTGCCAGCAGCGCTCCTCCTGTGGGGCCCAAGGTGACCCAGTACTTC.